A selection of T cell receptor beta chains follows, all from one sample in a study of response to subunit inactivated influenza vaccine. TCRdb re-analysed the RT-PCR reads in MiXCR, keeping a single row per CDR3 protein. Of under 500,000 distinct CDR3 sequences listed, approximately 9.9% were seen once; the top ten hold about an eighth. Sequences were derived from PBMCs from blood, sampled more than 35 days after vaccination. The receptors derive from a man aged 45 to 65 who received an inactivated influenza vaccine. Both conserved end residues are part of each CDR3. D genes are given only for firm matches. For some rows the clone size is stated as once, few or many, or as a class when expanded; others skip it.

>NA|TRBV15|TRBD2|TRBJ2-3
CATKETSGGTDTQYF
TGTGCCACCAAGGAGACTAGCGGGGGCACAGATACGCAGTATTTT
>few|TRBV5-6|TRBD2|TRBJ2-1
CASSSLRTGLASYNEQFF
TGTGCCAGCAGCTCCCTACGAACCGGACTAGCGTCCTACAATGAGCAGTTCTTC
>NA|TRBV4-1|NA|TRBJ2-7
CASSHLQGGGYYEQYF
TGCGCCAGCAGCCATTTACAGGGTGGCGGTTACTACGAGCAGTACTTC
>many|TRBV27|TRBD1|TRBJ2-2
CASSFAQVWGQGANTGELFF
TGTGCCAGCAGTTTCGCCCAGGTGTGGGGACAGGGGGCGAACACCGGGGAGCTGTTTTTT
>few|TRBV20-1|TRBD2|TRBJ2-5
CSAKGGTSVATQYF
TGCAGTGCCAAAGGGGGGACTAGCGTTGCGACCCAGTACTTC
>NA|TRBV18|NA|TRBJ2-6
CASSPDWASGANVLTF
TGTGCCAGCTCACCGGACTGGGCTTCTGGGGCCAACGTCCTGACTTTC
>few|TRBV14|NA|TRBJ2-2
CASSQAKISTGELFF
TGTGCCAGCAGCCAGGCCAAAATTTCCACCGGGGAGCTGTTTTTT
>NA|TRBV12-3/TRBV12-4|NA|TRBJ2-3
CASSLGRSDTDTQYF
TGTGCCAGCAGTTTAGGTCGGAGCGACACAGATACGCAGTATTTT
>few|TRBV24-1|NA|TRBJ2-5
CATSLGGQETQYF
TGTGCCACCAGTCTGGGGGGCCAAGAGACCCAGTACTTC
>NA|TRBV12-3/TRBV12-4|TRBD2|TRBJ2-5
CASSIPSGKETQYF
TGTGCCAGCAGTATTCCTAGCGGGAAAGAGACCCAGTACTTC
>few|TRBV20-1|TRBD2|TRBJ2-3
CSARDISGLAGVFPDTQYF
TGCAGTGCTAGAGATATTTCGGGACTAGCGGGAGTCTTCCCAGATACGCAGTATTTT
>NA|TRBV4-1|NA|TRBJ1-6
CASSQVMSSYNSPLHF
TGCGCCAGCAGCCAAGTTATGAGCTCCTATAATTCACCCCTCCACTTT
>NA|TRBV20-1|TRBD1|TRBJ2-5
CSAGTDRRETQYF
TGCAGTGCAGGGACAGACAGGCGGGAGACCCAGTACTTC
>few|TRBV2|NA|TRBJ1-5
CASSEYSRGNQPQHF
TGTGCCAGCAGTGAATATAGCAGGGGCAATCAGCCCCAGCATTTT
>NA|TRBV19|NA|TRBJ1-4
CASSISGRDNEKLFF
TGTGCCAGTAGTATCTCCGGCCGGGATAATGAAAAACTGTTTTTT
>few|TRBV12-3/TRBV12-4|NA|TRBJ2-5
CATAIGETQYF
TGTGCCACAGCCATTGGAGAGACCCAGTACTTC
>NA|TRBV7-9|NA|TRBJ2-5
CASSLLLAGQETQYF
TGTGCCAGCAGCTTACTACTAGCAGGCCAAGAGACCCAGTACTTC
>few|TRBV6-1|NA|TRBJ1-5
CASSEAGRGGPQHF
TGTGCCAGCAGTGAAGCGGGGAGGGGTGGGCCCCAGCATTTT
>NA|TRBV20-1|TRBD1|TRBJ1-5
CSAQGTAQQPQHF
TGCAGTGCCCAAGGGACAGCCCAGCAGCCCCAGCATTTT
>NA|TRBV28|TRBD2|TRBJ2-6
CASSWEGRASSGANVLTF
TGTGCCAGCAGTTGGGAGGGCAGGGCCAGCTCTGGGGCCAACGTCCTGACTTTC
>NA|TRBV7-9|NA|TRBJ2-7
CASSLSGDEQYF
TGTGCCAGCAGCCTTTCGGGCGACGAGCAGTACTTC
>many|TRBV12-3/TRBV12-4|NA|TRBJ2-3
CASSPLRDTQYF
TGTGCCAGCAGTCCCCTACGAGATACGCAGTATTTT
>NA|TRBV20-1|NA|TRBJ2-5
CSARLGPETQYF
TGCAGTGCTAGGCTGGGCCCGGAGACCCAGTACTTC
>NA|TRBV2|NA|TRBJ2-2
CASRTTGELFF
TGTGCCAGCAGGACCACCGGGGAGCTGTTTTTT
>many|TRBV5-5|NA|TRBJ2-7
CASSSTAYEQYF
TGTGCCAGCAGCTCGACTGCCTACGAGCAGTACTTC
>NA|TRBV5-6|NA|TRBJ2-4
CASSPPGGRVNIQYF
TGTGCCAGCAGCCCGCCCGGGGGGCGTGTGAACATTCAGTACTTC
>few|TRBV12-3/TRBV12-4|NA|TRBJ2-1
CASSLLAARNEQFF
TGTGCCAGCAGTTTACTCGCCGCCCGCAATGAGCAGTTCTTC
>NA|TRBV4-3|NA|TRBJ1-1
CASSQARRNTEAFF
TGCGCCAGCAGCCAAGCCAGACGGAACACTGAAGCTTTCTTT
>many|TRBV28|NA|TRBJ1-5
CASSFRYGVNQPQHF
TGTGCCAGCAGTTTTCGTTACGGAGTCAATCAGCCCCAGCATTTT
>NA|TRBV29-1|TRBD2|TRBJ2-5
CSVGGGSVALTETQYF
TGCAGCGTTGGCGGGGGGAGCGTAGCCCTCACAGAGACCCAGTACTTC
>NA|TRBV5-1|TRBD2|TRBJ2-5
CASSFSGRAEETQYF
TGCGCCAGCAGCTTTAGCGGGAGGGCCGAAGAGACCCAGTACTTC
>few|TRBV20-1|NA|TRBJ1-1
CSARVLVGETEAFF
TGCAGTGCTAGAGTTTTGGTCGGGGAAACTGAAGCTTTCTTT
>NA|TRBV10-3|NA|TRBJ2-5
CAITVRVGGTQYF
TGTGCCATCACGGTTCGGGTCGGGGGGACCCAGTACTTC
>many|TRBV6-6|NA|TRBJ2-7
CASTARAFYEQYF
TGTGCCAGCACCGCCCGCGCCTTCTACGAGCAGTACTTC
>many|TRBV12-3/TRBV12-4|NA|TRBJ2-5
CASSRVDQETQYF
TGTGCCAGCAGCCGGGTCGACCAAGAGACCCAGTACTTC
>many|TRBV29-1|NA|TRBJ2-3
CSVTRFGSSTDTQYF
TGCAGCGTTACAAGATTCGGGTCTAGCACAGATACGCAGTATTTT
>few|TRBV7-2|TRBD1|TRBJ1-3
CASSSLQGASGNTIYF
TGTGCCAGCAGCTCATTACAGGGGGCTTCTGGAAACACCATATATTTT
>many|TRBV4-1|TRBD1|TRBJ1-1
CASSVGTGPEAFF
TGCGCCAGCAGCGTTGGGACAGGCCCTGAAGCTTTCTTT
>few|TRBV12-3/TRBV12-4|TRBD1|TRBJ2-7
CASRERQGSYEQYF
TGTGCCAGCAGAGAAAGACAGGGCTCCTACGAGCAGTACTTC
>NA|TRBV7-2|NA|TRBJ2-1
CASSLAQDSTYNEQFF
TGTGCCAGCAGCTTAGCGCAGGATTCAACCTACAATGAGCAGTTCTTC
>few|TRBV20-1|TRBD2|TRBJ2-1
CSARDMGLADNEQFF
TGCAGTGCTAGAGATATGGGACTAGCGGATAATGAGCAGTTCTTC
>few|TRBV4-1|TRBD1|TRBJ2-7
CASSQDGTGFNEQYF
TGCGCCAGCAGCCAAGACGGGACAGGGTTCAACGAGCAGTACTTC
>NA|TRBV12-3/TRBV12-4|NA|TRBJ1-6
CASGPQGSPLHF
TGTGCCAGCGGCCCTCAAGGATCACCCCTCCACTTT
>few|TRBV9|NA|TRBJ2-2
CASEGPANTGELFF
TGTGCCAGCGAAGGACCAGCGAACACCGGGGAGCTGTTTTTT
>NA|TRBV29-1|NA|TRBJ2-4
CSVDPGPGKNIQYF
TGCAGCGTTGATCCGGGTCCGGGCAAAAACATTCAGTACTTC
>NA|TRBV9|TRBD2|TRBJ2-5
CASSPRETRQETQYF
TGTGCCAGCAGCCCGCGGGAGACGCGCCAAGAGACCCAGTACTTC
>few|TRBV7-9|NA|TRBJ2-1
CASSSPLLIGQFF
TGTGCCAGCAGCTCTCCCCTTCTCATCGGGCAGTTCTTC
>NA|TRBV20-1|TRBD2|TRBJ2-2
CAWGGRALDTGELFF
TGCGCTTGGGGCGGGAGGGCCCTTGACACCGGGGAGCTGTTTTTT
>NA|TRBV9|NA|TRBJ1-2
CASSVASGQYYGYTF
TGTGCCAGCAGCGTAGCTTCAGGACAGTACTATGGCTACACCTTC
>many|TRBV20-1|NA|TRBJ2-5
CSAFRDTDQETQYF
TGCAGTGCTTTCCGGGACACGGACCAAGAGACCCAGTACTTC
>NA|TRBV24-1|TRBD2|TRBJ2-1
CATGEGSYNEQFF
TGTGCCACCGGGGAGGGGTCCTACAATGAGCAGTTCTTC
>many|TRBV11-2|NA|TRBJ1-1
CASSLVAGVNTEAFF
TGTGCCAGCAGCTTAGTGGCCGGGGTGAACACTGAAGCTTTCTTT